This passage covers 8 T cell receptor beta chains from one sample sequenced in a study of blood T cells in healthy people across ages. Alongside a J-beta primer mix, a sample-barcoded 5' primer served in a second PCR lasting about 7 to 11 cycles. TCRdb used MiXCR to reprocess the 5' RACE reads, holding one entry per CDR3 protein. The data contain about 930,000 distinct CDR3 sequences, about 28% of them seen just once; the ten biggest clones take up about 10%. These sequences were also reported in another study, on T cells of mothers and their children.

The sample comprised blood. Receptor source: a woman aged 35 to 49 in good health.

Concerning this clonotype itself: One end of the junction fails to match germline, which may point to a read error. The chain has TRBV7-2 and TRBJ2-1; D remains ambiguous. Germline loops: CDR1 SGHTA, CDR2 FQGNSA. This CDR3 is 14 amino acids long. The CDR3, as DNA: TGTGCCAGCGGCGGCTTAAGCTCCTGCAATGAGCAGTTCTTC. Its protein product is CASGGLSSCNEQFF.

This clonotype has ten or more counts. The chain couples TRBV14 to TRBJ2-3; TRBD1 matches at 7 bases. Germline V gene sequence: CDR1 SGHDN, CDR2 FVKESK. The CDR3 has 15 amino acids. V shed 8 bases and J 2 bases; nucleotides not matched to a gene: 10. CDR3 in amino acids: CASSQDRTYTDTQYF. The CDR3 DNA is TGTGCCAGCTCACAGGACAGGACATACACAGATACGCAGTATTTT.

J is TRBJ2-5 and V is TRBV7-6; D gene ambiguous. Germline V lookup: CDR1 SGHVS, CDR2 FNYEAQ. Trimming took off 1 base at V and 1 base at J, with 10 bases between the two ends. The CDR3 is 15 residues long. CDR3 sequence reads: CASSLVAHLQETQYF. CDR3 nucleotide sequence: TGTGCCAGCAGCTTAGTCGCACACCTCCAAGAGACCCAGTACTTC.

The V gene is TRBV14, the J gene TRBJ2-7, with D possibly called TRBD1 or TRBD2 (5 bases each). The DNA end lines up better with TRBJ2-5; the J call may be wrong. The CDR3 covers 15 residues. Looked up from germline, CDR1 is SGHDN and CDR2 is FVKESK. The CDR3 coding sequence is TGTGCCAGCAGCCAAGTGAGGGGACCTAGGGCGACCCAGTACTTC. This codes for CASSQVRGPRATQYF.

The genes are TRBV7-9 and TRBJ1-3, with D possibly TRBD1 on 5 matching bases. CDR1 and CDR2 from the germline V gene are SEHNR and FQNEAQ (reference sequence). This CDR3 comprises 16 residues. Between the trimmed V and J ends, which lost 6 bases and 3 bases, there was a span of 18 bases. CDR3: CASRTSGTLFGNTIYF. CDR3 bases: TGTGCCAGCAGGACATCCGGGACCCTCTTTGGAAACACCATATATTTT. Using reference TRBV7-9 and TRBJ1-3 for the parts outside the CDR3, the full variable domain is DTGVSQNPRHKITKRGQNVTFRCDPISEHNRLYWYRQTLGQGPEFLTYFQNEAQLEKSRLLSDRFSAERPKGSFSTLEIQRTEQGDSAMYLCASRTSGTLFGNTIYFGEGSWLTVV.

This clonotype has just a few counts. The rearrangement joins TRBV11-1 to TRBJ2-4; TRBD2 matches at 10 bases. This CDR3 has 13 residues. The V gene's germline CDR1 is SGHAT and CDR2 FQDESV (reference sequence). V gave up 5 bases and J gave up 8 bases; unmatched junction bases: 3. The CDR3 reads CASSTSGIDIQYF. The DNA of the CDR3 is TGTGCCAGCAGCACTAGCGGGATCGACATTCAGTACTTC.

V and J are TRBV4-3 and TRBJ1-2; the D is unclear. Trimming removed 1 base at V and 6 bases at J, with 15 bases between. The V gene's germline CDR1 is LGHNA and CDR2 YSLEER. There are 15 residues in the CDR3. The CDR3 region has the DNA TGCGCCAGCAGCCAAGGAGGGAGGGCTTGCGATGGCTACACCTTC. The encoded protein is CASSQGGRACDGYTF.

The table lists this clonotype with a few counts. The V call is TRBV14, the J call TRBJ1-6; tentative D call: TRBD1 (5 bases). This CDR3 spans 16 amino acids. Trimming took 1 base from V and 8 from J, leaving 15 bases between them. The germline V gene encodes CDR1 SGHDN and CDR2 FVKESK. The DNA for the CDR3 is TGTGCCAGCAGCCAAGTAGCCGGGACCACTTATTCACCCCTCCACTTT. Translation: CASSQVAGTTYSPLHF.